This T cell receptor beta chain was captured by sequencing in a study of Graves' ophthalmopathy and Graves' hyperthyroidism. Deletions cut 1 base from V and 2 bases from J, with 6 bases between. This CDR3 comprises 14 residues. From germline, CDR1 is KGHSH and CDR2 LQKENI. There are many counts of this clonotype. RNA served as the template for amplifying TCR beta CDR3 regions. The workflow started with a first-round RT-PCR run with HTBI primers and then moved on to a second-round multiplex PCR. TCRdb passed the multiplex PCR reads through MiXCR, listing each CDR3 protein once. The sample carries over 200,000 distinct CDR3 sequences, less than 30% recorded once.

This sequence was found in a man aged 50-59 years with Graves' ophthalmopathy. Sample: peripheral blood. V usage is TRBV18 and J usage is TRBJ1-5; TRBD1 is a possible D gene (6 bases). CDR3 nucleotide sequence: TGTGCCAGCTCACCACAGGGGGGCAATCAGCCCCAGCATTTT. Its translation: CASSPQGGNQPQHF.